This T cell receptor (beta chain) originates from a study of shared clonotypes between healthy human individuals. Study-wide points: The rarefaction results pointed to incomplete sorted-subset sequencing despite large depth. Compared with clonotypes that all four donors shared, non-shared clonotypes had lower generation probabilities.

The junction had 6 bases not matched to a gene; V was cut back by 6 bases and J by 3 bases. The length of the CDR3 is 15 residues. CDR1 is ENHRY and CDR2 is SYGVKD in the germline V gene. Only Caucasian adults living in Nashville, Tennessee served as donors. A remark on this clone: Its target is unknown.

Sequencing used immunoSEQ multiplex PCR; TCRdb keeps in-frame clones, though not all of them. Of millions of clones in the sample, about 92% were seen once. This sequence was found in a man aged 18 to 30 in good health. Sequencing was done on a sample of naive CD4+ T cells sorted from blood. The sample's subset: CD45RA+ positively selected. The chain has TRBV10-3 and TRBJ1-5; 9 bases map to TRBD1. CDR3 DNA sequence: TGTGCCATCAGCCCCGGACAGGGGAACAATCAGCCCCAGCATTTT. Encoded protein: CAISPGQGNNQPQHF.